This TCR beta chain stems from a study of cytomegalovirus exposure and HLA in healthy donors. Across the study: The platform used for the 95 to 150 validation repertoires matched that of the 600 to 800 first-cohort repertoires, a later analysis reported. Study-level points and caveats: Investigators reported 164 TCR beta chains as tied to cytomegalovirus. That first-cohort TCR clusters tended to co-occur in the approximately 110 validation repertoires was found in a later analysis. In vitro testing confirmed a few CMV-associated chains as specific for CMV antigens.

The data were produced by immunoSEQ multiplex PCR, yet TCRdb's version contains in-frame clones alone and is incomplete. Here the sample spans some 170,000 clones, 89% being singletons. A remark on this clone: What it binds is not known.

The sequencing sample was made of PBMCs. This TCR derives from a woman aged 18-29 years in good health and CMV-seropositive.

The CDR3 reads CASSWGQGAWYEQYF. CDR3 DNA sequence: TGTGCCAGCAGCTGGGGACAGGGGGCTTGGTACGAGCAGTACTTC. The chain employs TRBV14 and TRBJ2-7; TRBD1 aligns across 12 bases. V shed 5 bases and J 4 bases; nucleotides not matched to a gene: 6. Germline V CDR1 and CDR2: SGHDN, FVKESK. The CDR3 runs 15 residues. Based on the CDR3 plus reference TRBV14 and TRBJ2-7, the full variable domain is EAGVTQFPSHSVIEKGQTVTLRCDPISGHDNLYWYRRVMGKEIKFLLHFVKESKQDESGMPNNRFLAERTGGTYSTLKVQPAELEDSGVYFCASSWGQGAWYEQYFGPGTRLTVT.